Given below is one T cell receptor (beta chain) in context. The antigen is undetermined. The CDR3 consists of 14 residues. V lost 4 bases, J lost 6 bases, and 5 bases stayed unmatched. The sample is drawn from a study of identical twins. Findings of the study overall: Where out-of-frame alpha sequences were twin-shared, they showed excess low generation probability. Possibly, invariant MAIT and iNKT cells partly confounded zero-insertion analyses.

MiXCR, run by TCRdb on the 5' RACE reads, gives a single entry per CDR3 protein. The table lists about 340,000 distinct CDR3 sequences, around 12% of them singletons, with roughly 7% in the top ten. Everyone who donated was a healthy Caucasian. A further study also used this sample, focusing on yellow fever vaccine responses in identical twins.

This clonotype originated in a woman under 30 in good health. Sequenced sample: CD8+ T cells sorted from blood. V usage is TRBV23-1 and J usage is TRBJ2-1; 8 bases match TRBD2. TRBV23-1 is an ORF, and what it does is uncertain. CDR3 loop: CASSPTGGGNEQFF. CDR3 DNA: TGCGCCAGCAGTCCGACGGGAGGGGGCAATGAGCAGTTCTTC.